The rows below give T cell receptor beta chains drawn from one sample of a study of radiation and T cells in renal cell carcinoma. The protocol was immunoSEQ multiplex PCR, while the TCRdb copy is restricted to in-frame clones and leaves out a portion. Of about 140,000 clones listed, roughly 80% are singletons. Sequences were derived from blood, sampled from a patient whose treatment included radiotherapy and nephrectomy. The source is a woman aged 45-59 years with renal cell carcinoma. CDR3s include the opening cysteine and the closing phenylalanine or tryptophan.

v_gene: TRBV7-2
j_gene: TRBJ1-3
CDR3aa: CASSFRDTPSGNTIYF

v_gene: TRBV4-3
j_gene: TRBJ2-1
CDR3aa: CASSQESGTGGRFF

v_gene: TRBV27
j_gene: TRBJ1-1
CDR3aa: CASSFRPGTGYQGTEAFF

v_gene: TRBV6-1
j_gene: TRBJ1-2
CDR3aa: CASSEGGQGFYGYTF

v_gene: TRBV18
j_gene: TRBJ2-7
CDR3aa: CASSPSTGLSYEQYF

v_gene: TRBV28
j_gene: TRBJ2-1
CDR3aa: CATRDYEQFF

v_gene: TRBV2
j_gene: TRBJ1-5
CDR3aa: CASKRDEQPQHF

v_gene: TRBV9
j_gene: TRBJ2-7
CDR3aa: CASSHPGEVAGGPVAYEQYF

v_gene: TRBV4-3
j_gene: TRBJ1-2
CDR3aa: CASSPGVTYGYTF

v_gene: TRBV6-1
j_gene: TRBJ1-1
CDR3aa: CASSEQLQLNTEAFF

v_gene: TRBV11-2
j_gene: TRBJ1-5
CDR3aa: CASSLGEGHLGQPQHF

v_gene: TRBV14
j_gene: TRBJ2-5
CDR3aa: CASSQDSVPSGGKETQYF

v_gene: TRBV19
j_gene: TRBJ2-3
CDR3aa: CASSRVAGSDTQYF

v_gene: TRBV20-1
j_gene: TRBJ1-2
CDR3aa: CSAREDRPHTF

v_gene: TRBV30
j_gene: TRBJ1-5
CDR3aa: CAWSVWGAGNQPQHF

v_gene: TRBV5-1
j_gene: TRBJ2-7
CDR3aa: CASAVAGLAAQGEQYF

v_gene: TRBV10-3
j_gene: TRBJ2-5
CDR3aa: CAISGGGARETQYF

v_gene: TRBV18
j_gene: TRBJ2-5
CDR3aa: CASSPPGLAGGETQYF

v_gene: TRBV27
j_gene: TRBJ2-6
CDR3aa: CASSPRVLTF

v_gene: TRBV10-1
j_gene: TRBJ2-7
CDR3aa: CASSADTAGEQYF

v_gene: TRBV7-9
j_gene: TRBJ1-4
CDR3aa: CASSLATGQIREKLFF

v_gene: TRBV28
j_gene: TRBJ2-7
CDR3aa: CASRPSPTGAYEQYF

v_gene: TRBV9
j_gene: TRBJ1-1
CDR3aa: CASSVGGAGNTEAFF

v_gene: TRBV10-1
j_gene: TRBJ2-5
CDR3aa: CASSESGLAETQYF

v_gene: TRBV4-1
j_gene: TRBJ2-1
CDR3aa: CASSQRGREDEQFF

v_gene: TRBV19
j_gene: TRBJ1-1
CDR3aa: CASSLQDREHEAFF

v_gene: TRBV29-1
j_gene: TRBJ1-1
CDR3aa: CSVGGSRAEGTEAFF

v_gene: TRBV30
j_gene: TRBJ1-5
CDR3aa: CAWSPPSNQPQHF

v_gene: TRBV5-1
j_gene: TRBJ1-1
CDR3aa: CASSRVNTEAFF

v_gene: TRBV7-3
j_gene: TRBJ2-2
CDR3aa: CASSLSGAWSGELFF

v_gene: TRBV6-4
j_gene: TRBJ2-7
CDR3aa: CASSGSGANSYEQYF

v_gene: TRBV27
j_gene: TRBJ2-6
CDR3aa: CASSFSPNTGANVLTF

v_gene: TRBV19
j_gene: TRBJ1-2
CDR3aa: CASRGGRTVYGYTF

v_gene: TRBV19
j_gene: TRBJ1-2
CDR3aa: CASSITRGDGYTF

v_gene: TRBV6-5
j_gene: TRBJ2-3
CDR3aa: CASSSLRGYSTDTQYF

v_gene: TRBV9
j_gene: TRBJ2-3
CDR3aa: CASSVAPSGGSGGQYF